This T cell receptor beta chain is drawn from a study of T cell responses to AZD1222 COVID-19 vaccine. Libraries were prepared by immunoSEQ multiplex PCR; TCRdb keeps only in-frame clonotypes and omits some of them. Among roughly 92,000 clones listed, approximately 91% were seen once. The source material was peripheral blood, sampled 28 days after the second AZD1222 dose. This TCR was recovered from an adult who received the AZD1222 COVID-19 vaccine.

This chain's CDR3 is CASSLVPGLGSYGYTF. The CDR3 bases are TGTGCCAGCAGCTTAGTACCGGGCCTGGGGAGCTATGGCTACACCTTC. The genes are TRBV11-2 and TRBJ1-2, with D unresolved. The CDR3 is 16 residues long. Looked up from germline, CDR1 is SGHAT and CDR2 is FQNNGV. V lost 1 base and J 4 bases, leaving 16 bases between the germline ends.